This is a list of T cell receptor beta chains from one sample in a study of regulatory T cells in long-lasting Graves disease. TCRdb re-derived calls from the multiplex PCR reads in MiXCR, one entry per CDR3 protein. There are 450,000 or so distinct CDR3 sequences in the sample; 20% occur only once, and under 9% lies in the top ten. The sample here was peripheral blood mononuclear cells (PBMCs), taken when the disease was refractory, from a patient treated with antithyroid drugs. The origin of the receptors is a female donor with Graves disease. CDR3s include the opening cysteine and the closing phenylalanine or tryptophan. The D gene is left open where the match is weak.

TRBV28 | NA | CASRDLGRGLTKNTEAFF
TRBV6-2/TRBV6-3 | NA | CASSYKRSSYEQYF
TRBV7-9 | TRBD1 | CASSLLTGGAEETQYF
TRBV15 | NA | CATSRDGGPPQHF
TRBV12-3/TRBV12-4 | NA | CASSLDRGGSEQYF
TRBV30 | NA | CAWKGGWNTEAFF
TRBV4-3 | NA | CASSQGESPSELFF
TRBV5-1 | NA | CASSIGDSSYEQYF
TRBV5-1 | TRBD1 | CASSLGGTGPSETQYF
TRBV6-1 | TRBD1 | CASSTRQGLGQPQHF
TRBV11-3 | NA | CASSSGGGSPLHF
TRBV2 | TRBD2 | CASSETGGPRGDIQYF
TRBV5-5 | NA | CASSPLIGVQYF
TRBV9 | NA | CASSVEARQETQYF
TRBV6-1 | NA | CASNPGSYEQYF
TRBV19 | NA | CASSSRQASSYEQYF
TRBV29-1 | TRBD2 | CSGLSSGAPYEQYF
TRBV2 | TRBD1 | CASSESDREVSGYTF
TRBV28 | NA | CASSLWRVTEAFF
TRBV27 | NA | CASSSSRGNEQFF
TRBV19 | NA | CASSLGQSIAYEQYF
TRBV5-5 | NA | CASSLEFLNTEAFF
TRBV5-1 | NA | CASSPKGGGTEAFF
TRBV5-8 | TRBD2 | CAEGLAGGGVGETQYF
TRBV6-4 | NA | CASSRERNRYQPQHF
TRBV28 | TRBD1 | CASSSLRQGALSEAFF
TRBV6-1 | TRBD1 | CASSQRTGAVHYEQYF
TRBV3-1 | NA | CATSRGVGTQYF
TRBV28 | TRBD1 | CASRIRQGRNSPLHF
TRBV20-1 | NA | CSARRRGRANTEAFF
TRBV28 | NA | CASRGLLSSYEQYF
TRBV7-3 | NA | CASSPAAPNTGELFF
TRBV20-1 | NA | CSARVQGDGNQPQHF
TRBV5-6 | NA | CASSGLPTNTGELFF
TRBV6-2/TRBV6-3 | NA | CASETNQVVGEQYF
TRBV28 | TRBD1 | CASTTGALNTEAFF
TRBV18 | NA | CASSPSAGELFF
TRBV20-1 | TRBD1 | CSAANPGTGSYEQYF
TRBV28 | NA | CASRWGIAETTDTQYF
TRBV7-8 | TRBD2 | CASSPYMTSANTGELFF
TRBV18 | NA | CASSPPWQGSGNTIYF
TRBV7-6 | TRBD2 | CASSARLAGGPYEQYF
TRBV11-2 | NA | CASSSRGLLKTRTDTQYF
TRBV11-3 | NA | CASSFVGRQGTQYF
TRBV6-1 | NA | CASSPETGTGNYGYTF